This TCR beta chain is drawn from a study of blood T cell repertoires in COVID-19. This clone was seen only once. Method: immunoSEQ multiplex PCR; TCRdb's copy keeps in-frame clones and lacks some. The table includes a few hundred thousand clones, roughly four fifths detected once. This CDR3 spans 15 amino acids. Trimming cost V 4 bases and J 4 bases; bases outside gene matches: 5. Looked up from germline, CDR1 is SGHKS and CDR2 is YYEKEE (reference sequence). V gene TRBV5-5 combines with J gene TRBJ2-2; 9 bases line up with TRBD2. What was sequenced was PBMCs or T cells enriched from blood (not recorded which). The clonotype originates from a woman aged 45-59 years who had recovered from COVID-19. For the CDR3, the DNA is TGTGCCAGCAGCACGGGACTAGCCCTCACCGGGGAGCTGTTTTTT. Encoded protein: CASSTGLALTGELFF.